This TCR beta chain was found in a study of blood T cell repertoires in COVID-19. Looking at the study overall: Spain, Italy and the United States supplied samples that represented acute and convalescent COVID-19. The cDNA or gDNA used as material had been derived from T cells, B-cell-depleted T cells, or PBMCs.

Per the study methods: Reference gene primer amplification in the assay estimated nucleated cell counts. Generated by immunoSEQ multiplex PCR, the TCRdb table keeps only in-frame clones and is missing some. V, J and clone size reflect that table, while D and trimming were determined from the DNA. The profile covers 200,000 to 300,000 clones, with about 88% appearing a single time and roughly 1.9% taken by the ten largest. Specimen: peripheral blood. The TCR was taken from a man in his thirties or forties with active or convalescent COVID-19.

CDR3 in DNA: TGTGCCTGGAGAGACCGGACAGGGGACCCCTATGGCTACACCTTC. The encoded protein is CAWRDRTGDPYGYTF. The chain is built from TRBV30 and TRBJ1-2, with 9 bases fitting TRBD1. J lost 4 bases, V lost 3 bases, and 9 bases had no gene match. Germline V gene lookup returns CDR1 GTSNPN and CDR2 SVGIG (reference sequence). This CDR3 region has 15 residues.